This T cell receptor (beta chain) was captured by sequencing in a study of blood T cell repertoires in COVID-19. TCRdb keeps only in-frame clones here, not all; method: immunoSEQ multiplex PCR. The sample lists fewer than 200,000 clones, around four fifths occurring once. This clonotype was sampled from a woman aged 45-65 years in a cohort exposed to, infected with or recovered from COVID-19 (not recorded which). Material: PBMCs or T cells enriched from blood (not recorded which).

CDR3: CASSQNGQGASAEAFF. The CDR3, as DNA: TGTGCCAGCAGCCAAAATGGACAGGGGGCAAGCGCTGAAGCTTTCTTT. This chain joins TRBV7-2 and TRBJ1-1; TRBD1 matches 11 bases. This CDR3 has 16 residues. Germline assignment: CDR1 SGHTA and CDR2 FQGNSA. V lost 5 bases and J lost 6; bases outside the gene matches: 11.